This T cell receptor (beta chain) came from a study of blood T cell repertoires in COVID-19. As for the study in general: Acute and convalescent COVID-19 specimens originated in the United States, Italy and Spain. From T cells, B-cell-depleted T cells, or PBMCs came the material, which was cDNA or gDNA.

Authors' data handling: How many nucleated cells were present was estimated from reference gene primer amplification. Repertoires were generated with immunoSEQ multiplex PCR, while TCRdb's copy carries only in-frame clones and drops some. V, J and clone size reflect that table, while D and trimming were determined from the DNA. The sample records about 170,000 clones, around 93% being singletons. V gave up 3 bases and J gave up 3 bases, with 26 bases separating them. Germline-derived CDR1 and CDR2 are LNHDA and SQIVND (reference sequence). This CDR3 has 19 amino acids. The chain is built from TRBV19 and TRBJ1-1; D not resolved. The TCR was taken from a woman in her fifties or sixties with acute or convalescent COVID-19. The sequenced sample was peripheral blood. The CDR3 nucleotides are TGTGCCAGTAGTATTGGTGGTTGGGCCATACAAAACTGGGACACTGAAGCTTTCTTT. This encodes CASSIGGWAIQNWDTEAFF. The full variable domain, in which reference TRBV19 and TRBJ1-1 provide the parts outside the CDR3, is DGGITQSPKYLFRKEGQNVTLSCEQNLNHDAMYWYRQDPGQGLRLIYYSQIVNDFQKGDIAEGYSVSREKKESFPLTVTSAQKNPTAFYLCASSIGGWAIQNWDTEAFFGQGTRLTVV.